This T cell receptor beta chain was retrieved from a study of CD8 T cells in Susac syndrome. A quantity of about 0.5 to 1 ug RNA underwent reverse transcription using random hexamers. MiXCR, applied by TCRdb to the immunoSEQ multiplex PCR reads, yields one record per CDR3 protein. This table has approximately 46,000 distinct CDR3 sequences, about 91% appearing once. The CDR3 length is 12 residues. V was clipped by 4 bases and J by 6 bases, with 7 bases between them. Germline CDR1 MNHEY, CDR2 SMNVEV (reference sequence). In contrast to the negatively isolated CD8+ and CD4+ T cells, TEMRA cells were FACS-enriched.

The sequencing input was CD8+ T cells from PBMCs. The chain carries TRBV27 and TRBJ2-1; D is undetermined. The sequence derives from a human donor in good health. The CDR3 nucleotides read TGTGCCAGCAGTTCATTTGGCAATGAGCAGTTCTTC. Translating gives CASSSFGNEQFF.